The present T cell receptor (beta chain) was sequenced within a study of control samples from healthy donors and cancer patients (dated by TCRdb to the early 2020s). Reading from cysteine to phenylalanine, the CDR3 counts 15 amino acids. The DNA shown is the 45-base CDR3, in frame from base 1. Here V drops 4 bases and J drops 1 base, and the junction holds 5 bases not matched to any gene. As encoded in the germline V gene, CDR1 is SNHLY while CDR2 is FYNNEI. Library preparation used the immunoSEQ multiplex PCR assay. TCRdb obtained this table from immuneACCESS and retained in-frame rearrangements with V and J assigned. These tables miss some clones; where compared with another copy, unresolved V genes account for less than half of the shortfall, and the remainder is unexplained. The sample table shows approximately 150,000 clones, and about 94% are seen once. The ten largest clones capture approximately 15% of the sample.

Comments on this clone: No antigen is known for it. Base qualities are not at hand, and no much larger clone is one base apart.

Specimen: PBMCs. The rearrangement joined TRBV2 to TRBJ2-5; TRBD2 fits 8 bases in the junction. The sequence came from a man between 60 and 75 years old with colorectal cancer. The DNA is as follows: TGTGCCAGCAGTGGGAGTAGCGGGGTCCAAGAGACCCAGTACTTC. This yields the protein CASSGSSGVQETQYF.